Many counts were recorded for the clone carrying this TCR beta chain. Its antigen is not identified. The CDR3 consists of 14 residues. Germline V gives CDR1 DFQATT, CDR2 SNEGSKA (reference sequence). V lost 5 bases and J 3 bases, leaving 16 bases between the germline ends. The sample belongs to a study of Graves' ophthalmopathy and Graves' hyperthyroidism. Whole-study results and caveats: Detected in blood as well were most expanded thyroid clonotypes with frequency above 0.001. In separating ophthalmopathy from stable hyperthyroidism, a 13-signature model achieved 85% to 90% sensitivity and 70% to 83% specificity.

The TCR beta CDR3 regions underwent amplification from RNA transcripts. Amplification began with first-round RT-PCR using HTBI primers, then second-round multiplex PCR was performed. TCRdb recomputed calls from the multiplex PCR reads with MiXCR, one row per CDR3 protein. Of fewer than 650,000 distinct CDR3 sequences listed, approximately 21% were seen once; the top ten hold more than 5.5%. Stable hyperthyroidism meant no ophthalmopathy within 18 months of follow-up. PBMCs were isolated from a roughly 10 ml sample of fresh peripheral blood. The origin of this receptor is a woman under 30 with stable Graves' hyperthyroidism. Some clones in this sample may be carry-over from other donors' samples. The chain has TRBV20-1 and TRBJ1-1; D may be TRBD1 (5 bases). The sample comprised peripheral blood. This CDR3 is CSAFSGHLYTEAFF. The CDR3 DNA is TGCAGTGCTTTCTCGGGGCATTTATACACTGAAGCTTTCTTT.